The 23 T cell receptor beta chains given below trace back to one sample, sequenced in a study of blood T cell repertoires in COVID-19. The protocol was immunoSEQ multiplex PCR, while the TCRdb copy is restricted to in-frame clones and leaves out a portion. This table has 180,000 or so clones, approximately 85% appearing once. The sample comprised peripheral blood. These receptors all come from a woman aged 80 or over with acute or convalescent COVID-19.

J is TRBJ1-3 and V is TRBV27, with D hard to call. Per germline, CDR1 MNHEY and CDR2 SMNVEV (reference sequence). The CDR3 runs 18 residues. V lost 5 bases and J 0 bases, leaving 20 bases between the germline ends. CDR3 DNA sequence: TGTGCCAGCAGTCGCACATCCAACGCAGGCTACTCTGGAAACACCATATATTTT. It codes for CASSRTSNAGYSGNTIYF.

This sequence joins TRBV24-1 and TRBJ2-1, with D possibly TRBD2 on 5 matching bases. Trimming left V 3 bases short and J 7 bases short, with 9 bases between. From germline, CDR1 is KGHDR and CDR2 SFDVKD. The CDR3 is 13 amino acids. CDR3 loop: CATSDGGRNEQFF. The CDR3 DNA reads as TGTGCCACCAGTGATGGTGGGAGAAATGAGCAGTTCTTC.

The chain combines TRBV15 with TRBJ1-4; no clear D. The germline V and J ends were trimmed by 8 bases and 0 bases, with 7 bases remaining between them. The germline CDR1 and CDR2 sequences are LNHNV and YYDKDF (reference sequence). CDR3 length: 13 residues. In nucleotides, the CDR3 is TGTGCCACCCAAAGCGCAACTAATGAAAAACTGTTTTTT. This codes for CATQSATNEKLFF. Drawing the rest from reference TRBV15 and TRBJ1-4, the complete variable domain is DAMVIQNPRYQVTQFGKPVTLSCSQTLNHNVMYWYQQKSSQAPKLLFHYYDKDFNNEADTPDNFQSRRPNTSFCFLDIRSPGLGDTAMYLCATQSATNEKLFFGSGTQLSVL.

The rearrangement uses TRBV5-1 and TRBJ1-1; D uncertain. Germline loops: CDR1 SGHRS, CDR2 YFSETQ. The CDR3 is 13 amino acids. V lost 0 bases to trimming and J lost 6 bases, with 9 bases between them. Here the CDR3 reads CASSLASPSEAFF. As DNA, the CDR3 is TGCGCCAGCAGCTTGGCTTCCCCTTCTGAAGCTTTCTTT.

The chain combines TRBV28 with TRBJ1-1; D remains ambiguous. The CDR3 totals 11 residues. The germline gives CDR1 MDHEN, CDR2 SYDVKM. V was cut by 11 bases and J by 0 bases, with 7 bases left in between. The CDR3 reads CAARMNTEAFF. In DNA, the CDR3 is TGTGCCGCGAGGATGAACACTGAAGCTTTCTTT.

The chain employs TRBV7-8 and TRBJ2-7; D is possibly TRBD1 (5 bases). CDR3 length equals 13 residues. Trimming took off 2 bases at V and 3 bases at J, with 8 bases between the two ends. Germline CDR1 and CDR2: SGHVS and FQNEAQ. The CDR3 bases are TGTGCCAGCAGCTTACGACAGAACTACGAGCAGTACTTC. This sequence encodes CASSLRQNYEQYF.

The CDR3 reads CASSVATNPRTGTTSTDTQYF. The DNA of the CDR3 is TGTGCCAGCAGCGTAGCTACGAACCCCCGGACCGGGACAACTAGCACAGATACGCAGTATTTT. J is TRBJ2-3 and V is TRBV9; perhaps TRBD1 as D (6 bases). The CDR3 has 21 amino acids. Trimming shortened V by 0 bases and J by 0 bases, and 26 bases separated the two germline ends. The V gene's germline CDR1 is SGDLS and CDR2 YYNGEE. Variable domain in full (rest from reference TRBV9 and TRBJ2-3): DSGVTQTPKHLITATGQRVTLRCSPRSGDLSVYWYQQSLDQGLQFLIQYYNGEERAKGNILERFSAQQFPDLHSELNLSSLELGDSALYFCASSVATNPRTGTTSTDTQYFGPGTRLTVL.

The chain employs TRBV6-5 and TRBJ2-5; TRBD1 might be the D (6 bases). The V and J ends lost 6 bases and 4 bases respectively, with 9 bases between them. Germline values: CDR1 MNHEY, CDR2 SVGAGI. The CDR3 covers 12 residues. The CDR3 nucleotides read TGTGCCAGCAGATCAGGGGCAGAGACCCAGTACTTC. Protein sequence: CASRSGAETQYF.

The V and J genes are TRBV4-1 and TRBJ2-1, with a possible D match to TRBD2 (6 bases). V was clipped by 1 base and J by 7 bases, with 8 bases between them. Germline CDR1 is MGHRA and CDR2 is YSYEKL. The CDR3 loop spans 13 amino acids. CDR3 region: CASSQVGRNEQFF. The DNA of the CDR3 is TGCGCCAGCAGCCAAGTCGGGAGAAATGAGCAGTTCTTC.

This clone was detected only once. DNA for the CDR3: TGTGCCAGCAGTTACTCGCTAGCGGGAGTGGGTACGCAGTATTTT. Encoded protein: CASSYSLAGVGTQYF. The chain links TRBV6-5 to TRBJ2-3, with TRBD2 matching over 10 bases. J gave up 8 bases and V 0 bases, and 5 bases lay outside the gene matches. This CDR3 is 15 amino acids long. Germline V lookup: CDR1 MNHEY, CDR2 SVGAGI.

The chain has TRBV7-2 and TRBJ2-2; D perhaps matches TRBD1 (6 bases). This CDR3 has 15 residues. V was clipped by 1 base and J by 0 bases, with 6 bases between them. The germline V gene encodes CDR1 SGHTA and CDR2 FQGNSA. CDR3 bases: TGTGCCAGCAGCTTAGGACAGGCGAACACCGGGGAGCTGTTTTTT. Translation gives CASSLGQANTGELFF.

CDR3 protein: CASSLYYSRMVSGNTIYF. CDR3 in DNA: TGTGCCAGCAGCTTATATTACAGCAGGATGGTTTCTGGAAACACCATATATTTT. This rearrangement joins TRBV11-2 to TRBJ1-3; D is unresolved. The CDR3 has 18 amino acids. V lost 2 bases to trimming and J lost 1 base, with 18 bases between them. Germline loops: CDR1 SGHAT, CDR2 FQNNGV. The full variable domain, completed using reference TRBV11-2 and TRBJ1-3, is EAGVAQSPRYKIIEKRQSVAFWCNPISGHATLYWYQQILGQGPKLLIQFQNNGVVDDSQLPKDRFSAERLKGVDSTLKIQPAKLEDSAVYLCASSLYYSRMVSGNTIYFGEGSWLTVV.

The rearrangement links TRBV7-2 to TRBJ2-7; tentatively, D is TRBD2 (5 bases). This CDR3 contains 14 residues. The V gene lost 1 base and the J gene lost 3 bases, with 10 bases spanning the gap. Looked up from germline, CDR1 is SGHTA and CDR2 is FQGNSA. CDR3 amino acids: CASSLGAALYEQYF. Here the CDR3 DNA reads TGTGCCAGCAGCTTAGGAGCGGCCCTCTACGAGCAGTACTTC.

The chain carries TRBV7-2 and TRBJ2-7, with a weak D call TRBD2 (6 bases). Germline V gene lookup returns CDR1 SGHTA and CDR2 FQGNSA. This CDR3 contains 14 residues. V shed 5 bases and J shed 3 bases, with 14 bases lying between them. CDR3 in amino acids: CASSPAGPYYEQYF. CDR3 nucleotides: TGTGCCAGCAGCCCGGCGGGACCCTACTACGAGCAGTACTTC.

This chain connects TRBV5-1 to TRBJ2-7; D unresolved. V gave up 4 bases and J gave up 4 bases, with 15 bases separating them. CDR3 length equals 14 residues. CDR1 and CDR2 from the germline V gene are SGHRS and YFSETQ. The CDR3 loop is CASSLDNPEYEQYF. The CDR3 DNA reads TGCGCCAGCAGCCTGGATAATCCGGAGTACGAGCAGTACTTC.

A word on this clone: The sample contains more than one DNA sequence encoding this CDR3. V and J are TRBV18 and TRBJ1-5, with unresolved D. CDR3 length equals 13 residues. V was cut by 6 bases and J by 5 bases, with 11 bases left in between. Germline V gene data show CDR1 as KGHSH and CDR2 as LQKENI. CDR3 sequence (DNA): TGTGCCAGCTCTCGGGGATTGGATCAGCCCCAGCATTTT. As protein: CASSRGLDQPQHF.

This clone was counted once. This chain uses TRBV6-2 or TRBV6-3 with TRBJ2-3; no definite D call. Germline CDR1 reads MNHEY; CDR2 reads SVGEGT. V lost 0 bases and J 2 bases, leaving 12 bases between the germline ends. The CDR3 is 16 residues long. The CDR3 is CASSYSIVDLTDTQYF. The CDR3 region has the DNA TGTGCCAGCAGTTACTCGATAGTAGATCTCACAGATACGCAGTATTTT.

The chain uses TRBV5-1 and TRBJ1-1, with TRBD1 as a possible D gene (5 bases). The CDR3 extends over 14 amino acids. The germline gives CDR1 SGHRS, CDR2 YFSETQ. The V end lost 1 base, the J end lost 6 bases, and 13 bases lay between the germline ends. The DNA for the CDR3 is TGCGCCAGCAGCTTGACGGGGGACCGCGCTGAAGCTTTCTTT. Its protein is CASSLTGDRAEAFF.

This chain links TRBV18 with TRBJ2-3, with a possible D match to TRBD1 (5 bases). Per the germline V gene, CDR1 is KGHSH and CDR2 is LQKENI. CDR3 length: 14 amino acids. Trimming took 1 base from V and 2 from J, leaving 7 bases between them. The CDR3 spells CASSPRQNTDTQYF. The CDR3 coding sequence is TGTGCCAGCTCACCACGACAGAACACAGATACGCAGTATTTT.

Written as DNA, the CDR3 is TGTGCCAGCAGCTTGGGGTCGGCTAGCGGGCAAGAGACCCAGTACTTC. Amino acids: CASSLGSASGQETQYF. The V and J genes are TRBV5-5 and TRBJ2-5, with TRBD2 matching 8 bases. The V gene's germline CDR1 is SGHKS and CDR2 YYEKEE (reference sequence). This CDR3 region has 16 residues. With 0 bases clipped from V and 2 bases from J, the junction kept 6 bases outside the gene matches.

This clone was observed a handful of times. The CDR3: CASRSSRDLTDTQYF. The CDR3 nucleotides read TGCGCCAGCAGAAGCTCGCGGGATCTCACAGATACGCAGTATTTT. V and J are TRBV10-2 and TRBJ2-3; a possible D gene is TRBD2 (6 bases). V dropped 6 bases and J dropped 2 bases, with 15 bases sitting between them. The CDR3 runs to 15 residues. Per germline, CDR1 WSHSY and CDR2 SAAADI.

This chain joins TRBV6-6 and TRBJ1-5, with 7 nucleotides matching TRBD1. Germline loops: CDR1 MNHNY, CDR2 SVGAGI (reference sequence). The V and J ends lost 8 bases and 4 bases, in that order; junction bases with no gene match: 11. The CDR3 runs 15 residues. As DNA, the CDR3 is TGTGCCAGCGCCTTATCAGGACAGGTTAATCAGCCCCAGCATTTT. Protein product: CASALSGQVNQPQHF.

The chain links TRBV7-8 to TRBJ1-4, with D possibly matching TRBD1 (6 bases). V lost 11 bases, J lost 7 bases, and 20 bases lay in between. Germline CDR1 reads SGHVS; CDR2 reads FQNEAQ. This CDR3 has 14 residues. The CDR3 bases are TGTGCCGTCAGGGGCCAGGGGAGGGGTGAAAAACTGTTTTTT. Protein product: CAVRGQGRGEKLFF.